This TCR beta chain was sequenced during a study of cytomegalovirus exposure and HLA in healthy donors (dated by TCRdb to 2016 to 2017). Broadly, across the study: An earlier analysis of about 560 of the donors reported approximately 260 Gb of sequence data and 117 million unique TCR beta sequences obtained from some 200 million T cells. In an earlier analysis of roughly 600 of the donors, high-throughput TCR beta sequencing was used to judge whether each TCR beta V gene segment behaved as functional or pseudogenic. All discovery cohort repertoires had been generated using a single sequencing platform. Rather than drawing on any new phenotypic data, the later analysis identified candidate immune exposures from TCR beta sequences and the way those sequences occurred across donors. Typing coverage differed by locus: A, B, C, DRB1 and DQB1 were typed in roughly 620-640 donors, DQA1 in approximately 520, DPA1 in 600 to 610, and DPB1 in roughly 450. Five DR-DQ haplotypes were treated as single units for association and clustering because of strong linkage in the cohort. About 280 gigabases of sequencing data and around 88 million unique TCR sequences made up an early release that covered 500 to 650 HLA-typed donors. A later genetic analysis took genome-wide SNP genotypes for about 65% of the 666 donors and used that subset as a discovery cohort. Both class I and class II loci were covered by HLA typing, at four-digit resolution. The study profiled the T cell repertoires of 500 to 800 subjects by immunosequencing and related them to cytomegalovirus serostatus. In a later analysis, previously published TCR beta repertoires from 550 to 750 donors were re-analyzed and high-resolution HLA genotyping was added so that TCR occurrence patterns could be studied. The study aimed to test whether signatures of past pathogen exposure could be identified by cataloging public T cell receptors. A separate validation cohort of 100 to 150 different subjects was used in addition to the roughly 640-subject first cohort. The study combined high-throughput TCR immunosequencing, statistical association of individual TCRs with disease status, and machine learning to predict cytomegalovirus infection status. Of the 300 to 500 genotyped donors, 81% were placed in the genetic ancestry cluster associated with self-reported Caucasian donors. Across some 400 genotyped donors of the cohort, an average of about 240,000 unique TCR beta nucleotide sequences per donor were sequenced, and around 20% of those sequences were non-productive. Alongside the repertoire data, information on donor age, sex, ethnicity and CMV serostatus was compiled.

As regards this clone: Its recognized antigen is unknown. The sample holds no much larger clone one base away, and base qualities are not on file.

Here V drops 4 bases and J drops 2 bases, and the junction holds 4 bases not matched to any gene. From the germline V gene, CDR1 is SGHRS and CDR2 is YFSETQ. Reading from cysteine to phenylalanine, the CDR3 counts 15 amino acids. Of all the DNA, just the CDR3 is kept, 45 bases in frame from base 1. On the study overall, not on this receptor specifically: In both the original and validation cohorts, the classifier was reported to diagnose cytomegalovirus status with high specificity and sensitivity. In a later analysis, 16,951 TCR beta sequences were associated with specific HLA alleles at a false discovery rate of 0.05. Compared with equally common non-associated chains, HLA-associated TCR beta chains in a later analysis were more clonally expanded and had lower generation probabilities. The authors suggested that the approach could potentially be generalized to other disease states and immunological phenotypes. Because some donors lacked HLA typing at each locus, the association tests relied only on the typed subset. Because counts were too low, around 18 rarely observed V segments, including chromosome 9 orphons, were left out of the earlier analysis of some 640 of the donors. A later analysis found that most CMV-associated TCR beta chains appeared HLA-restricted, with HLA associations seemingly driven largely by CMV exposure. A further reported finding was that TCR beta sequences accurately predicted the HLA-A and HLA-B alleles for most subjects in the first cohort. When HLA alleles, especially DR and DQ, strongly co-occurred, attributing TCR associations to individual alleles was difficult. In an earlier analysis of fewer than 700 of the donors, most TCR beta V segments appeared in productive rearrangements about 87% or about 30% of the time, broadly matching IMGT annotations. A later genetic analysis associated a missense DCLRE1C variant with V-gene and J-gene trimming of TCR beta chains, and an independent cohort replicated the association. Several of the top co-occurrence clusters appeared to be linked to parvovirus B19, influenza, CMV and Epstein-Barr virus, according to a later analysis. Linkage disequilibrium might explain the correlated functional status among segregating V segments, but an unknown experimental factor could not be excluded. This cohort had only TCR beta chains sequenced, and the lack of alpha or paired-chain data limited which features could be detected. The only immune exposure information available for the cohort was CMV serostatus. The 87-base-pair reads could not distinguish some IMGT-functional V segments, including TRBV6-2 and TRBV6-3, so those segments were excluded. A few of the identified cytomegalovirus-associated TCR beta chains were confirmed in vitro to be specific for cytomegalovirus antigens. A cluster of highly shared sequence variants was judged likely to represent a technical artifact of the sequencing pipeline. Most TCR sequences were observed very rarely across donors, whereas some public TCRs were present in many individuals. In a later analysis, TCR association rates were found to vary across HLA loci, with the most associated TCRs seen for DRB1 alleles and the fewest for HLA-C alleles. The presence/absence analyses assumed that sequencing depth was roughly uniform across donors, and that assumption may not be true. Compared with the roughly 700-donor mean, donors in an Asian-associated ancestry cluster had fewer N-insertions in productive TCRs, according to a later genetic analysis. A total of 164 TCR beta chains were listed by the study as associated with cytomegalovirus.

The cohort comprised under 700 healthy bone marrow donors. At the time of sampling, all cohort members were nominally healthy, though unrecorded immune exposures were likely present. The donor was CMV seropositive and belonged to the group of more than 250 seropositive cohort members. Each donor provided a peripheral blood sample, and peripheral blood mononuclear cells were used for TCR beta sequencing. The Qiagen DNeasy Blood Extraction Kit was used to extract genomic DNA from the blood cell samples. The receptor library was made with the immunoSEQ multiplex PCR assay. For the multiplex PCR, a mixture combining 60 forward primers for TCR Vbeta segments and 13 reverse primers for TCR Jbeta segments was used. The CDR3 region of rearranged TCR beta genes was amplified from genomic DNA with a multiplex PCR assay. The Illumina HiSeq System was used to sequence the amplified TCR beta libraries as 87-base-pair reads. The authors processed their data as follows. A later analysis tallied tens of millions of unique TCR beta chains across the 610 or so repertoires, and about 12 million of those chains were shared by two or more donors. Raw reads were error-corrected and collapsed into unique sequences by a nearest-neighbor algorithm in which closely related sequences were merged to remove PCR and sequencing errors. Alignment of CDR3 sequences to IMGT reference sequences was used to assign V, D and J gene segments. For a sequence to be retained, a match of at least six nucleotides was required to both a V gene segment and a J gene segment. Rearrangements were called productive when the CDR3 lacked stop codons and stayed in frame with V and J; all others were non-productive. CDR3 was defined according to IMGT convention as the region running from the second conserved V-encoded cysteine to the conserved J-encoded phenylalanine. In an earlier analysis of more than 550 of the donors, sequences lacking an unambiguous match to a single V gene segment were excluded. An earlier analysis of a few hundred of the donors called V segments functional above 56.7% productive rearrangements and segregating when the between-donor standard deviation exceeded 5%. A statistical classification framework was developed to diagnose cytomegalovirus status using the catalog of TCR beta chain sequences. A later analysis assigned V and J genes by comparing TCR nucleotide sequences with IMGT/GENE-DB human TR gene sequences. The TCRdist pipeline was used in a later analysis to assign CDR3 sequences and most-parsimonious VDJ recombination scenarios. A later analysis defined each TCR beta chain by its CDR3 amino acid sequence plus V-gene family, and excluded reads lacking a unique V-gene family. A later analysis removed 550 to 700 highly shared, low-generation-probability nucleotide sequences to deal with suspected cross-contamination and a sequencing artifact. A later analysis calculated a clonal expansion index for each public chain from normalized within-repertoire ranks of inferred template counts. A later analysis computed generation probabilities with a VDJ recombination model fitted to out-of-frame rearrangements, and checked the results against IGoR. In a later analysis, hypergeometric tests were used to score TCR-TCR, TCR-HLA and TCR-CMV co-occurrence, with a repertoire-size bias correction applied to TCR pairs. To estimate false discovery rates, a later analysis permuted the HLA or CMV assignments 20 times. A later analysis grouped co-occurring TCRs with DBSCAN, adding TCRdist sequence similarity when clustering within HLA-allele-positive subsets. Repertoires with fewer than 30,000 or more than 120,000 public chains were left out of co-occurrence clustering, as were about 5 repertoires with anomalous nucleotide sharing. TCRdb took this table from immuneACCESS and kept in-frame rearrangements with V and J called. Such tables lack part of the clones; where checked against another copy, unresolved V genes explain under half of the gap, and the rest is unexplained. V and J calls and clone size follow that table, whereas D and trimming were derived from the DNA. This sample comprises under 120,000 clones, about 80% of them detected only once. The top ten clones comprise over 5% of the sample.

Recombination connected TRBV5-1 to TRBJ2-1, and TRBD2 aligns with 9 junction nucleotides. The receptor was isolated from a female donor in good health and CMV-seropositive. Sample: PBMCs. This receptor carries the CDR3 CASSPRTSAYNEQFF. The bases are TGCGCCAGCAGCCCTAGGACTAGCGCCTACAATGAGCAGTTCTTC.